This paragraph reports one TCR beta chain. Assay: immunoSEQ multiplex PCR; the TCRdb copy retains only in-frame clones and omits some. The table lists about 250,000 clones, around 82% of them singletons. This entry comes from a study of blood T cell repertoires in COVID-19. The clonotype originates from an elderly woman with active or convalescent COVID-19. The specimen was peripheral blood.

CDR3 loop: CASSLVPSGGNTDTQYF. The DNA for the CDR3 is TGTGCCAGCAGCTTAGTACCTAGCGGGGGAAACACAGATACGCAGTATTTT. The V gene is TRBV7-8, the J gene TRBJ2-3; 10 bases agree with TRBD2. The CDR3 contains 17 residues. Germline trimming cut 1 base from V and 2 bases from J; bases unmatched to any gene: 6. Germline lookup yields CDR1 SGHVS and CDR2 FQNEAQ.